The sequence of this T cell receptor (beta chain) was determined in a study of T cells in localized non-small cell lung cancer. Germline V gene data show CDR1 as MNHEY and CDR2 as SMNVEV (reference sequence). Trimming cost V 5 bases and J 6 bases; bases outside gene matches: 11. There are 15 residues in the CDR3. Study-wide points: A median of approximately 54 clones ranked among the top 100 in tumor appeared in adjacent lung. Of the tissues analyzed, uninvolved adjacent lung showed maximal T cell clonality, greater than tumor. Longer overall survival was linked to higher blood T cell density.

This clone was picked up one time. Its specificity is not known. TCRdb's table, derived via immunoSEQ multiplex PCR, lists solely in-frame clones and lacks some. This sample yields around 55,000 clones, of which around 86% are seen a single time; about 17% belongs to the top ten. This chain uses TRBV27 with TRBJ2-7, with TRBD1 identical over 9 bases. The clonotype was recovered from a female donor with stage II lung adenocarcinoma. The input for sequencing was PBMCs, taken before any cancer treatment. Written as DNA, the CDR3 is TGTGCCAGCAGTCCGATGGGACAGGGTGTCTCCGAGCAGTACTTC. Encoded protein: CASSPMGQGVSEQYF.